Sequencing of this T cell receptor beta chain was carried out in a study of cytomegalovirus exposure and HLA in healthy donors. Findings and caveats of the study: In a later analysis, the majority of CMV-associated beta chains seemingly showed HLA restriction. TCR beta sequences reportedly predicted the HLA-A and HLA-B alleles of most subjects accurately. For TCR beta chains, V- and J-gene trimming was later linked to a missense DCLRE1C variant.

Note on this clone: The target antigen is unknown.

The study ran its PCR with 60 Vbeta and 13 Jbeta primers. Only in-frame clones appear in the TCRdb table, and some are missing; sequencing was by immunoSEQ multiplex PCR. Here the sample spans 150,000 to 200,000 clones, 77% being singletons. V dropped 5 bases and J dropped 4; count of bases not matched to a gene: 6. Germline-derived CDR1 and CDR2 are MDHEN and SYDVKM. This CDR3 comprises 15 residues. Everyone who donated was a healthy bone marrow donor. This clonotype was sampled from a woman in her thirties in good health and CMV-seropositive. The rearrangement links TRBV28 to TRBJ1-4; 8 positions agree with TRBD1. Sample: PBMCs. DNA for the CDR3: TGTGCCAGCAGTGTAACAGGGGGAAATAATGAAAAACTGTTTTTT. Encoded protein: CASSVTGGNNEKLFF.